This T cell receptor (beta chain) was sequenced for a study of blood T cell repertoires in COVID-19. For the study at large: There were acute and convalescent COVID-19 samples, and they came from the United States, Italy and Spain. Sample material is recorded as cDNA or gDNA derived from T cells, B-cell-depleted T cells, or PBMCs.

This CDR3 contains 11 residues. Trimming took 7 bases from V and 5 from J, leaving 12 bases between them. The germline CDR1 and CDR2 sequences are SQVTM and ANQGSEA. Study members were between about 18 and 95 years old and lived in some 26 US regions. The table came from immunoSEQ multiplex PCR; TCRdb's copy has only in-frame clones and leaves some out. The profile covers roughly 240,000 clones, with roughly 89% appearing a single time and 2.5% to 3% taken by the ten largest. This clonotype was obtained from a woman younger than 45 with acute COVID-19. The sample consisted of PBMCs or T cells enriched from blood (not recorded which). The chain carries TRBV29-1 and TRBJ2-7; D may be TRBD1 (5 bases). The CDR3 spells CSAQQVNEQYF. CDR3 nucleotide sequence: TGCAGCGCCCAACAGGTAAACGAGCAGTACTTC.